This T cell receptor beta chain was observed in a study of CD8 T cells in ankylosing spondylitis. Study conclusions and caveats: Characteristic, it appeared, of ankylosing spondylitis blood was a TCR beta motif of about eight highly homologous variants. There were earlier reports of some motif variants in reactive arthritis synovial fluid and blood. Relatively scarce in peripheral blood, disease-linked clones were CD8+.

The table lists this clonotype with a few counts. Its antigen remains unidentified. Quantitative molecular-barcoded 5'-RACE generated the TCR beta libraries. TCRdb fed the 5' RACE reads into MiXCR, producing one record per CDR3 protein. The sample comprises 200,000 to 250,000 distinct CDR3 sequences, more than 5.5% of which are singletons, and more than 13% rests with the top ten. Germline lookup yields CDR1 SGHDT and CDR2 YYEEEE. V was shortened by 0 bases and J by 3 bases, with 10 bases between the two germline ends. The CDR3 totals 14 residues. The sequencing input was blood, either unsorted or a sorted T cell fraction (not recorded which). The origin of this receptor is a male donor with ankylosing spondylitis. The chain carries TRBV5-6 and TRBJ2-7; D perhaps matches TRBD1 (5 bases). In nucleotides, the CDR3 is TGTGCCAGCAGCTTGGGCCAAACAGGCTACGAGCAGTACTTC. Translated, it gives CASSLGQTGYEQYF.